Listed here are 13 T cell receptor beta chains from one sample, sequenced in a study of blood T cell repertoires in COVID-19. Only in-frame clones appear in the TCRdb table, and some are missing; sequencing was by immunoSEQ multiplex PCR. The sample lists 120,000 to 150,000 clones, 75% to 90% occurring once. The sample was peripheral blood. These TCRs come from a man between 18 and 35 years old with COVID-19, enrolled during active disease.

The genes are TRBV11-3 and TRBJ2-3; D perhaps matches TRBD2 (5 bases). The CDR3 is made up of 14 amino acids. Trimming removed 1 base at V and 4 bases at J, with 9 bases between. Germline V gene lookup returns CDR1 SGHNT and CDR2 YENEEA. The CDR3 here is CASSLGGAADTQYF. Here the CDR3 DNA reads TGTGCCAGCAGCTTAGGAGGAGCGGCAGATACGCAGTATTTT. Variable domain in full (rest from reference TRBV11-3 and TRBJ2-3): EAGVVQSPRYKIIEKKQPVAFWCNPISGHNTLYWYLQNLGQGPELLIRYENEEAVDDSQLPKDRFSAERLKGVDSTLKIQPAELGDSAVYLCASSLGGAADTQYFGPGTRLTVL.

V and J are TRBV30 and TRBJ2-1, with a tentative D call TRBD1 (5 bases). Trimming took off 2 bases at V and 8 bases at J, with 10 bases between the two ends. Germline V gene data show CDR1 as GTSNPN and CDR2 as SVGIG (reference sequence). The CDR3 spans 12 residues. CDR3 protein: CAWSPGWDEQFF. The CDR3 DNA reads TGTGCCTGGAGTCCAGGGTGGGATGAGCAGTTCTTC.

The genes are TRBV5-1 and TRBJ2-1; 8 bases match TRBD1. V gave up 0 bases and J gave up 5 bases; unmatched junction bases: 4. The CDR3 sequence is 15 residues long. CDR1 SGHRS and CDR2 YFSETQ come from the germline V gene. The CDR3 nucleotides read TGCGCCAGCAGCTTGGGCAGGGGGCTTAACAATGAGCAGTTCTTC. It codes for CASSLGRGLNNEQFF.

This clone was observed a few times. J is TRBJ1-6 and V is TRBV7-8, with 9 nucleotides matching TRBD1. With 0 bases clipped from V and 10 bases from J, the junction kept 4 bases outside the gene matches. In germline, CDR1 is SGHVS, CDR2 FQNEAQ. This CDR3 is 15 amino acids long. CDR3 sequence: CASSLADRGSSPLHF. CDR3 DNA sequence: TGTGCCAGCAGCTTAGCGGACAGGGGCTCCTCACCCCTCCACTTT.

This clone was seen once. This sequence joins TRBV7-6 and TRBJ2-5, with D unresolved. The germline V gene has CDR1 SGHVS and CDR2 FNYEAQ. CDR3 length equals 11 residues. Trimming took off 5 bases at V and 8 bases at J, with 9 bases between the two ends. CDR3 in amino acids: CASSLSYTQYF. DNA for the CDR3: TGTGCCAGCAGCCTTAGTTACACCCAGTACTTC. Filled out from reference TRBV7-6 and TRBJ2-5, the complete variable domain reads GAGVSQSPRYKVTKRGQDVALRCDPISGHVSLYWYRQALGQGPEFLTYFNYEAQQDKSGLPNDRFSAERPEGSISTLTIQRTEQRDSAMYRCASSLSYTQYFGPGTRLLVL.

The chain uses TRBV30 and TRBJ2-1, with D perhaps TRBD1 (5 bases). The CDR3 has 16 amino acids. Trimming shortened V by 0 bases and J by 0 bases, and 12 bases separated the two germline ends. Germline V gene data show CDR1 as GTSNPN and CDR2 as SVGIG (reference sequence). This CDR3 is CAWSVRQGSSYNEQFF. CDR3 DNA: TGTGCCTGGAGTGTGCGGCAGGGTAGCTCCTACAATGAGCAGTTCTTC.

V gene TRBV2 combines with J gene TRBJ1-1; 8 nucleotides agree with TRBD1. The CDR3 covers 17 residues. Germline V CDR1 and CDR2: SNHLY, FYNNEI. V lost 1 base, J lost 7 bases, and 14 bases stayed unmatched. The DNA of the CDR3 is TGTGCCAGCAGTGAAGGCAGGGGGCCAACCGCCGTAAGTGAAGCTTTCTTT. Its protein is CASSEGRGPTAVSEAFF.

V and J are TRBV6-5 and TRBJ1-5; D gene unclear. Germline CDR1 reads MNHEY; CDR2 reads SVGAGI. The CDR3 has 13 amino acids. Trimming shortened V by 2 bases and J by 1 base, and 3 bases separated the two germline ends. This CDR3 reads CASSYGSNQPQHF. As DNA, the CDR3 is TGTGCCAGCAGTTACGGCAGCAATCAGCCCCAGCATTTT.

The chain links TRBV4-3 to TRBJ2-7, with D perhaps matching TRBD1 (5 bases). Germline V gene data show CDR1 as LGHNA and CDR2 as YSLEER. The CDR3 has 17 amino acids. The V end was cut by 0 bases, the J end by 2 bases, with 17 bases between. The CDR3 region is CASSQDSSQVGPYEQYF. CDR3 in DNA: TGCGCCAGCAGCCAAGATTCGTCACAGGTGGGGCCCTACGAGCAGTACTTC.

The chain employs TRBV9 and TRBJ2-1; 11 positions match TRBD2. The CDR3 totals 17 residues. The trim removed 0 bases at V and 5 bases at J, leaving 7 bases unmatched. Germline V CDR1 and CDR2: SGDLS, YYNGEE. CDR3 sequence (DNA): TGTGCCAGCAGCGTAGCCTTGACTAGCGGGGAAAACAATGAGCAGTTCTTC. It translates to CASSVALTSGENNEQFF.

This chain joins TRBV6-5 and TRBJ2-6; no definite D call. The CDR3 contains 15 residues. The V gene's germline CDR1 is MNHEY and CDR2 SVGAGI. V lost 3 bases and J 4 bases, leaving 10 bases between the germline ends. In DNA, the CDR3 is TGTGCCAGCAGTTATACGTCGAGGGGGGCCAACGTCCTGACTTTC. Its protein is CASSYTSRGANVLTF.

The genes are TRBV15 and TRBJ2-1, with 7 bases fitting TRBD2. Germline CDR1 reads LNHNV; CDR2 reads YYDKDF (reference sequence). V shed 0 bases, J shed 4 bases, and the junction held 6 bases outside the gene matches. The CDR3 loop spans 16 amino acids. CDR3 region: CATSRDEASGYNEQFF. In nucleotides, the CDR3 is TGTGCCACCAGCAGAGATGAGGCTAGCGGTTACAATGAGCAGTTCTTC.

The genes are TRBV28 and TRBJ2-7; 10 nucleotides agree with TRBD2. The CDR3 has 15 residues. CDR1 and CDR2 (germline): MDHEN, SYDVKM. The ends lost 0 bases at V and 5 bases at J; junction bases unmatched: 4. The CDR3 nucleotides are TGTGCCAGCAGTTTATGGGCTAGCGGGAGAGACGAGCAGTACTTC. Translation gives CASSLWASGRDEQYF. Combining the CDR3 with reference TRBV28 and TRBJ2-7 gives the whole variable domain DVKVTQSSRYLVKRTGEKVFLECVQDMDHENMFWYRQDPGLGLRLIYFSYDVKMKEKGDIPEGYSVSREKKERFSLILESASTNQTSMYLCASSLWASGRDEQYFGPGTRLTVT.